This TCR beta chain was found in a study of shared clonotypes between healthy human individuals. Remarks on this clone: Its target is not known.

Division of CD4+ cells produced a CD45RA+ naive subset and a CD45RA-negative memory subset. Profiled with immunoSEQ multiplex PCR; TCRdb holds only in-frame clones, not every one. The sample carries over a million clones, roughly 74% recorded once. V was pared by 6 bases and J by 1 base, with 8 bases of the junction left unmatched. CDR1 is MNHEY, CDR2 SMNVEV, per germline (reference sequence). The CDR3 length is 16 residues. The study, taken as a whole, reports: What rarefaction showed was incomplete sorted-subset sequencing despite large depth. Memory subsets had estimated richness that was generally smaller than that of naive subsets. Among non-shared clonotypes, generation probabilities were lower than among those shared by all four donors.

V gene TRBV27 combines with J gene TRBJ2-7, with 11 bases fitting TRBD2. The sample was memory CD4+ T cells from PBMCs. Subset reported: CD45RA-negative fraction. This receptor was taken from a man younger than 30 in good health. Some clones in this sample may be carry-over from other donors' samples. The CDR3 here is CASRRTWTSGSYEQYF. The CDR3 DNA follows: TGTGCCAGCAGAAGAACTTGGACTAGCGGGTCCTACGAGCAGTACTTC.